Here is one TCR beta chain with its context. The antigen this receptor binds is unknown. No much larger clonotype is one base removed from it; base qualities were not supplied. This sample is drawn from a study of blood T cell repertoires in COVID-19 (TCRdb year 2020). Regarding the complete study: The collaborator samples originated in the United States, Italy and Spain and spanned the acute and convalescent phases of COVID-19. The prospective study material was composed of cDNA or gDNA derived from T cells, B-cell-depleted T cells, or PBMCs. Subjects who had been exposed to COVID-19, were actively infected with it, or had recovered from it provided the deeply sampled blood TCRbeta repertoires that made up the dataset. The repertoires were made available in a free public database intended to serve as a resource for research on the immune response to SARS-CoV-2. The samples were drawn from the first 160 participants of the ongoing ImmuneRACE study and from some 1,300 subjects provided by 6 global collaborators. A de-identified subject ID, COVID-19 status, age in years and sex were almost always included in the sample metadata. HLA class I and class II types, where available, came from metadata supplied by the sample provider rather than from assay-based typing. The paper's findings and limits, for the study overall: The amount of clinical and demographic metadata varied by source and participant and was provided uncurated.

The immunoSEQ Assay, a bias-controlled multiplex PCR, was used to amplify TCRbeta CDR3 regions from genomic DNA. The original methods were these. The number of nucleated cells in each sample was estimated from the amplification of reference gene primers within the assay. To quantify the absolute abundance of each unique TCRbeta CDR3 rearrangement, sequence reads were collapsed and filtered. For each sample, productive Simpson clonality was calculated as the square root of Simpson's diversity index across productive rearrangements. The immuneACCESS repertoire file appears here via TCRdb, limited to in-frame rearrangements. These files lack a portion of the clones; in checked studies, under half of the deficit traces to unresolved V genes, and the cause of the others is not known. That table furnishes V, J and clone size, whereas the DNA furnished D and trimming. The sample table shows 150,000 to 200,000 clones, and 86% are seen once. Clones ranked in the top ten supply approximately 10% of the sample.

At one collaborating source in Seattle, patients were enrolled during active infection and were followed longitudinally through the course of disease. Whole blood was collected in K2EDTA tubes by collaborating institutions according to the institutions' own protocols. For TCRbeta analysis, collaborator samples were shipped as frozen whole blood, as isolated PBMCs, or as DNA extracted from either sample type. Ends trimmed: V by 4 bases, J by 7 bases; bases unmatched to a gene: 12. CDR1 and CDR2, per the germline V gene, are SGHTA and FQGNSA. Including the terminal cysteine and phenylalanine, the CDR3 comprises 16 residues. CDR3 DNA is the only sequence kept; it has 48 bases, read in frame from the first base.

The sample comprised peripheral blood. In this chain, TRBV7-2 is recombined with TRBJ2-1, and 8 junction bases match TRBD2. This receptor was taken from a woman aged 55-69 years with COVID-19, enrolled during active disease. The DNA sequence follows: TGTGCCAGCAGCTCCAGCGGGGGAGCGGGGGCAAATGAGCAGTTCTTC. Translated, this gives CASSSSGGAGANEQFF.